This T cell receptor (beta chain) was profiled in a study of blood T cell repertoires in COVID-19 (dated by TCRdb to 2019 to 2021). Context from the whole study: Samples from collaborators originated in the United States, Italy and Spain and spanned both the acute and convalescent phases of COVID-19. The material from the prospective study consisted of cDNA or gDNA derived from T cells, B-cell-depleted T cells, or PBMCs. The dataset comprised deeply sampled blood TCRbeta repertoires from subjects exposed to, actively infected with, or recovered from COVID-19. The repertoires were released in a freely available public database intended as a resource for research on the immune response to SARS-CoV-2. The samples were drawn from two sources: the first 160 participants of the ongoing ImmuneRACE study, and fewer than 1,500 subjects contributed by 6 global collaborators. Sample metadata almost always included a de-identified subject ID, COVID-19 status, age in years and sex. Where available, HLA class I and class II types were taken from metadata supplied by the sample provider and were not determined by assay-based typing. General study outcomes and caveats: The amount of clinical and demographic metadata varied by source and participant and was provided uncurated.

CDR1 SGHDT and CDR2 YYEEEE are derived from the germline V gene. Trimmed from V: 1 base; trimmed from J: 3 bases; junction bases lacking a gene match: 14. The cysteine opens and the phenylalanine closes a CDR3 of 19 amino acids. Just the 57-base CDR3 DNA is kept, in frame starting at base 1. Remarks on this clone: Its antigen is unknown. No much larger clonotype is one base removed from it; base qualities were not supplied.

The immunoSEQ Assay, a bias-controlled multiplex PCR, was used to amplify TCRbeta CDR3 regions from genomic DNA. Per the original workflow: The number of nucleated cells in each sample was estimated by amplification of reference gene primers within the assay. To quantify the absolute abundance of each unique TCRbeta CDR3 rearrangement, sequence reads were collapsed and filtered. For each sample, productive Simpson clonality was calculated as the square root of Simpson's diversity index over productive rearrangements. Here the immuneACCESS table is served through TCRdb, limited to in-frame sequences with V and J called. Missing clones are a known gap in these copies; in checked studies unresolved V genes cover under half, and the rest lacks a known reason. The V and J calls and the clone size are those of that table, but D and trimming were determined from the DNA. The sample yields 100,000 to 150,000 clones; 88% were counted once. Jointly, the top ten make up over 1.5% of the sample.

Whole blood was collected in K2EDTA tubes by collaborating institutions according to the institutions' own protocols. For TCRbeta analysis, collaborators shipped samples as frozen whole blood, isolated PBMCs, or DNA extracted from either of those sample types. Sequencing was done on a sample of peripheral blood. This TCR was sampled from a human donor in a cohort sampled during active COVID-19. The chain uses TRBV5-6 and TRBJ2-2, and TRBD1 matches 8 of the central bases. The CDR3 protein is CASSLKVGWTGSYTGELFF. The DNA is as follows: TGTGCCAGCAGCTTGAAGGTGGGTTGGACAGGGAGTTACACCGGGGAGCTGTTTTTT.